This is a list of T cell receptor beta chains from one sample in a study of OX40 agonist ivuxolimab in advanced cancers. Repertoires were generated with immunoSEQ multiplex PCR, while TCRdb's copy carries only in-frame clones and drops some. The sample comprises under 25,000 clones, around four fifths of which are singletons, and 25% to 35% rests with the top ten. The specimen comprised CD4+ or CD8+ T cells sorted from blood, sampled in a trial of the OX40 agonist ivuxolimab. Source of these receptors: an adult with an advanced solid tumor such as melanoma, head and neck, liver or kidney cancer. The CDR3 runs from the conserved cysteine through the conserved F or W. D genes are given only for firm matches. Clone sizes are given selectively: once, few, many, or a class where the clone is expanded.

>-|-|TRBV11-2|TRBJ1-1
TGTGCCAGCAGCTTAGGGTTCGTAAACACTGAAGCTTTCTTT
CASSLGFVNTEAFF
>-|-|TRBV18|TRBJ2-3
TGTGCCAGCTCACCAGGGCCCGCAAGCACAGATACGCAGTATTTT
CASSPGPASTDTQYF
>few|-|TRBV27|TRBJ1-5
TGTGCCAGCAGTTTATCGATTGGGCAGCCCCAGCATTTT
CASSLSIGQPQHF
>-|TRBD1|TRBV11-2|TRBJ2-7
TGTGCCAGCAGCGAAGGTCCCGGGACAGGGCACTCCTACGAGCAGTACTTC
CASSEGPGTGHSYEQYF
>-|TRBD2|TRBV28|TRBJ2-6
TGTGCCATCAAGAATGAGGCGGGGGCTGGGGCCAACGTCCTGACTTTC
CAIKNEAGAGANVLTF
>-|TRBD1|TRBV6-1|TRBJ1-4
TGTGCCAGCAGACTTACAGGGGGCCGGGGGGAAAAACTGTTTTTT
CASRLTGGRGEKLFF
>-|-|TRBV11-3|TRBJ1-3
TGTGCCAGCAGCTCGGGGACGCTTGGAAACACCATATATTTT
CASSSGTLGNTIYF
>few|-|TRBV2|TRBJ1-1
TGTGCCAGCAGTGAGTCTGATGAAGCTTTCTTT
CASSESDEAFF
>-|-|TRBV7-6|TRBJ1-1
TGTGCCAGCAGCTTAGGGGAGGACACTGAAGCTTTCTTT
CASSLGEDTEAFF
>few|TRBD1|TRBV4-1|TRBJ1-5
TGCGCCAGCAGCCGGGATACAGGGGGCAATCAGCCCCAGCATTTT
CASSRDTGGNQPQHF
>-|-|TRBV5-1|TRBJ1-4
TGCGCCAGCAGCCATCAGGGAACTGGTGAAAAACTGTTTTTT
CASSHQGTGEKLFF
>few|-|TRBV27|TRBJ2-1
TGTGCCAGCACCCCATATGGTACTGATGAGCAGTTCTTC
CASTPYGTDEQFF
>-|-|TRBV6-5|TRBJ1-1
TGTGCCGGCAGTTCAATCAGGACTAGTGCTGAAGCTTTCTTT
CAGSSIRTSAEAFF
>-|-|TRBV27|TRBJ2-6
TGTGCCAGCACCACAGGTTTCGGCCTCTACTCTGGGGCCAACGTCCTGACTTTC
CASTTGFGLYSGANVLTF
>-|-|TRBV12-5|TRBJ2-6
TGTGCTAGTGGTAAGGGACATGCAGGACAAAGTCGGGCCAACGTCCTGACTTTC
CASGKGHAGQSRANVLTF
>few|-|TRBV28|TRBJ1-1
TGTGCCAGCAGTTTCCTGACAGTCATGAACACTGAAGCTTTCTTT
CASSFLTVMNTEAFF
>-|TRBD1|TRBV27|TRBJ2-1
TGTGCCACCAGGACAGGGTTCAATGAGCAGTTCTTC
CATRTGFNEQFF
>once|-|TRBV7-2|TRBJ1-2
TGTGCCAGCAGCTTGAACAGGGATCGGGTCTATGGCTACACCTTC
CASSLNRDRVYGYTF
>few|TRBD2|TRBV7-2|TRBJ2-1
TGTGCCAGCAGCTTAAAGTTTTCGGCGGGAGGAGTGTACAATGAGCAGTTCTTC
CASSLKFSAGGVYNEQFF
>-|-|TRBV6-1|TRBJ1-1
TGTGCCAGCAGTTGGGGCCTGGGGACTGAAGCTTTCTTT
CASSWGLGTEAFF
>-|-|TRBV27|TRBJ1-3
TGTGCCAGCAGTTCCCTTTTCTCGCGGTCTGGAAACACCATATATTTT
CASSSLFSRSGNTIYF
>-|TRBD1|TRBV6-5|TRBJ1-1
TGTGCCAGCAGAGCGCGGGACAGGGGGTTAGCTTTCTTT
CASRARDRGLAFF
>-|TRBD1|TRBV7-9|TRBJ1-5
TGTGCCAGCAGCCTCTTGACAGGGAATAGCAATCAGCCCCAGCATTTT
CASSLLTGNSNQPQHF
>few|-|TRBV30|TRBJ2-1
TGTGCCTGGAGTGTACTCTCCCTTCCAAAGGGGGGATCGGGGTTCAATGAGCAGTTCTTC
CAWSVLSLPKGGSGFNEQFF
>-|-|TRBV25-1|TRBJ2-7
TGTGCCAGCAGTGATTTGCGAGACAGTGCCGACTGGAGGCAGTACTTC
CASSDLRDSADWRQYF
>-|-|TRBV5-6|TRBJ1-2
-
CASSFGTGTMNTF
>few|-|TRBV6-5|TRBJ2-7
TGTGCCAGCAGTTACTCGCGGGGACAGCCTCTGGAGCAGTACTTC
CASSYSRGQPLEQYF
>-|-|TRBV28|TRBJ2-7
TGTGCCAGCAGTTTGTGGGGGGACGGGGCGTACGAGCAGTACTTC
CASSLWGDGAYEQYF
>-|-|TRBV15|TRBJ1-1
TGTGCCACCAGCGGCCAAATGACAGGTAGGACTGAAGCTTTCTTT
CATSGQMTGRTEAFF
>-|-|TRBV13|TRBJ1-2
TGTGCCAGCAGCTTAGGCCGGGGCAGGGGAGGGTATGGCTACACCTTC
CASSLGRGRGGYGYTF
>-|-|TRBV4-3|TRBJ1-1
TGCGCCAGCAGCCAAGATAGGACATTTGAAGCTTTCTTT
CASSQDRTFEAFF
>-|-|TRBV7-9|TRBJ1-1
TGTGCCAGCAGCTTAGAGCTGGGGACCTATGAAGCTTTCTTT
CASSLELGTYEAFF
>few|-|TRBV7-9|TRBJ1-5
TGTGCCAGCAGCTCGGCCTCGGGGCCCCAGCATTTT
CASSSASGPQHF
>-|-|TRBV19|TRBJ1-5
TGTGCCAGTAGTCACGGTCTGGCCCAGCATTTT
CASSHGLAQHF
>-|-|TRBV6-5|TRBJ1-2
TGTGCCAGCAGCCCCGGGACGGACTATGGCTACACCTTC
CASSPGTDYGYTF
>once|-|TRBV7-9|TRBJ2-7
TGTGCCAGCAGCTTAGTAGGGCAAGGCTACGAGCAGTACTTC
CASSLVGQGYEQYF
>-|TRBD1|TRBV7-9|TRBJ2-2
TGTGCCAGCAGCTTAACGACAGGGACCGGGGAGCTGTTTTTT
CASSLTTGTGELFF
>-|TRBD1|TRBV28|TRBJ2-6
TGTGCCAGCAGTCTAGACAGGGGGACCGGGGCCAACGTCCTGACTTTC
CASSLDRGTGANVLTF
>once|TRBD1|TRBV6-1|TRBJ1-1
TGTGCCAGCAGTGTTCTACCGGGACAGTCTATGAACACTGAAGCTTTCTTT
CASSVLPGQSMNTEAFF
>-|-|TRBV10-1|TRBJ2-2
TGCGCCAGCTCACTCAGGGAAATGATCGGGGAGCTGTTTTTT
CASSLREMIGELFF
>-|TRBD2|TRBV7-8|TRBJ2-7
TGTGCCAGCAGCCGCGGACTAGGGGCGGAAGAGCAGTACTTC
CASSRGLGAEEQYF
>-|TRBD2|TRBV5-4|TRBJ2-2
TGTGCCAGCAGCTTGGGACTAGCGGCGAGCACCGGGGAGCTGTTTTTT
CASSLGLAASTGELFF
>-|TRBD1|TRBV11-2|TRBJ2-7
TGTGCCAGCAGCTTAGGGGCCCGGACAGGGGAGGGCGAGCAGTACTTC
CASSLGARTGEGEQYF
>-|TRBD2|TRBV7-8|TRBJ2-3
TGTGCCAGCAGCTTAGACTGGGGGGGGGTCACAGATACGCAGTATTTT
CASSLDWGGVTDTQYF
>-|TRBD1|TRBV6-5|TRBJ1-1
TGTGCCAGCAGTTGGGACAGGGGCACTGAAGCTTTCTTT
CASSWDRGTEAFF
>-|-|TRBV6-5|TRBJ1-5
TGTGCCAGCAAAGACGGAGGGGTTCAGCCCCAGCATTTT
CASKDGGVQPQHF